The clone carrying this TCR beta chain turned up a few times. The table came from immunoSEQ multiplex PCR; TCRdb's copy has only in-frame clones and leaves some out. The sample gives 23,000 or so clones, roughly 86% of which show up once; approximately 23% is in the top ten. Germline V gene sequence: CDR1 LGHNA, CDR2 YNFKEQ. The CDR3 extends over 16 amino acids. Trimming cost V 0 bases and J 9 bases, with 15 bases left between them. These data originate in a study of PD-1 blockade in classical Hodgkin lymphoma. Time point here: cycle 4 day 1 (C4D1), after around six weeks of nivolumab. Every one of the patients relapsed after autologous stem cell transplantation (brentuximab vedotin exposure was variable).

The sequenced sample was peripheral blood mononuclear cells (PBMCs), obtained before the fourth cycle of nivolumab. The V call is TRBV4-2, the J call TRBJ1-6; D not certain. The source is a human donor with classical Hodgkin lymphoma. This chain's CDR3 is CASSQDVNIRVSPLHF. As DNA, the CDR3 is TGTGCCAGCAGCCAAGATGTCAATATACGGGTTTCACCCCTCCACTTT.